Listed below are T cell receptor beta chains from one sample, sequenced in a study of T cells in localized non-small cell lung cancer. The assay was immunoSEQ multiplex PCR, and TCRdb's table has in-frame clones only and misses some. The profile shows 40,000 to 50,000 clones, more than 70% of them singletons. This specimen was peripheral blood, taken before any cancer treatment. The receptors here all came from a female donor aged 60 or older with stage I squamous cell lung carcinoma. Both conserved end residues are part of each CDR3. Fields, in order: J gene, D gene, clone size, V gene, CDR3 protein, CDR3 DNA. The D gene is left open where the match is weak. Some rows have no size entry. The others give once, few or many, or a class for an expanded clone.

j_call: TRBJ2-4; d_call: TRBD1; clone_size: few; v_call: TRBV5-1; cdr3_aa: CASSAEQGAINIQYF; cdr3_nt: TGCGCCAGCAGCGCGGAGCAGGGGGCGATTAACATTCAGTACTTC
j_call: TRBJ1-2; d_call: -; clone_size: -; v_call: TRBV6-6; cdr3_aa: CASSSTSRGEGYTF; cdr3_nt: TGTGCCAGCAGCTCTACGTCGCGAGGGGAAGGCTACACCTTC
j_call: TRBJ2-7; d_call: -; clone_size: -; v_call: TRBV11-1; cdr3_aa: CASSLFLGAGSYEQYF; cdr3_nt: TGTGCCAGCAGCTTGTTTTTGGGGGCCGGCTCCTACGAGCAGTACTTC
j_call: TRBJ2-1; d_call: TRBD1; clone_size: -; v_call: TRBV7-3; cdr3_aa: CASSLFQGAYNEQFF; cdr3_nt: TGTGCCAGCAGCTTATTCCAGGGGGCCTACAATGAGCAGTTCTTC
j_call: TRBJ2-5; d_call: TRBD1; clone_size: -; v_call: TRBV11-3; cdr3_aa: CASSLGSTGGREETQYF; cdr3_nt: TGTGCCAGCAGCTTAGGATCGACAGGGGGCAGAGAAGAGACCCAGTACTTC
j_call: TRBJ1-5; d_call: -; clone_size: -; v_call: TRBV10-3; cdr3_aa: CAISESGNSNQPQHF; cdr3_nt: TGTGCCATCAGTGAGTCGGGGAATAGCAATCAGCCCCAGCATTTT
j_call: TRBJ2-3; d_call: -; clone_size: few; v_call: TRBV7-3; cdr3_aa: CASSLEGPTRYTQYF; cdr3_nt: TGTGCCAGCAGCTTAGAGGGGCCCACACGCTATACGCAGTATTTT
j_call: TRBJ1-4; d_call: -; clone_size: -; v_call: TRBV7-8; cdr3_aa: CASQNSATNEKLFF; cdr3_nt: TGTGCCAGCCAGAACTCAGCAACTAATGAAAAACTGTTTTTT
j_call: TRBJ2-3; d_call: -; clone_size: -; v_call: TRBV5-4; cdr3_aa: CASSLVGTGALDTQYF; cdr3_nt: TGTGCCAGCAGCTTGGTTGGGACTGGGGCACTGGATACGCAGTATTTT
j_call: TRBJ2-7; d_call: TRBD2; clone_size: -; v_call: TRBV4-3; cdr3_aa: CASSQGLAGVSYEQYF; cdr3_nt: TGCGCCAGCAGCCAAGGACTAGCGGGAGTCTCCTACGAGCAGTACTTC
j_call: TRBJ1-5; d_call: -; clone_size: -; v_call: TRBV4-1; cdr3_aa: CASSQVWWHAGQPQHF; cdr3_nt: TGCGCCAGCAGCCAAGTGTGGTGGCATGCAGGTCAGCCCCAGCATTTT
j_call: TRBJ2-7; d_call: -; clone_size: -; v_call: TRBV2; cdr3_aa: CASSQVTEQYF; cdr3_nt: TGTGCCAGCAGTCAAGTTACCGAGCAGTACTTC
j_call: TRBJ2-3; d_call: -; clone_size: -; v_call: TRBV6-5; cdr3_aa: CASSGAGSSTDTQYF; cdr3_nt: TGTGCCAGCAGTGGGGCAGGGTCTAGCACAGATACGCAGTATTTT
j_call: TRBJ2-3; d_call: TRBD2; clone_size: once; v_call: TRBV7-6; cdr3_aa: CASSLAITSGTTDTQYF; cdr3_nt: TGTGCCAGCAGCTTAGCGATAACTAGCGGGACCACAGATACGCAGTATTTT
j_call: TRBJ2-5; d_call: -; clone_size: -; v_call: TRBV7-9; cdr3_aa: CASSLASQETQYF; cdr3_nt: TGTGCCAGCAGCTTAGCGAGCCAGGAGACCCAGTACTTC
j_call: TRBJ1-3; d_call: -; clone_size: few; v_call: TRBV30; cdr3_aa: CAWTLTGNTIYF; cdr3_nt: TGTGCCTGGACTTTGACAGGAAACACCATATATTTT
j_call: TRBJ2-3; d_call: TRBD1; clone_size: -; v_call: TRBV9; cdr3_aa: CASSPNYRGRTDTQYF; cdr3_nt: TGTGCCAGCAGCCCAAATTACAGGGGGCGGACAGATACGCAGTATTTT
j_call: TRBJ2-4; d_call: -; clone_size: -; v_call: TRBV4-2; cdr3_aa: CASSQNTGTTKNIQYF; cdr3_nt: TGTGCCAGCAGCCAAAATACCGGGACGACAAAAAACATTCAGTACTTC
j_call: TRBJ2-1; d_call: -; clone_size: -; v_call: TRBV7-9; cdr3_aa: CASTTGSSYNEQFF; cdr3_nt: TGTGCCAGCACCACAGGTAGCTCCTACAATGAGCAGTTCTTC
j_call: TRBJ1-2; d_call: -; clone_size: few; v_call: TRBV7-9; cdr3_aa: CASSHDDTNYGYTF; cdr3_nt: TGTGCCAGCAGCCATGACGACACGAACTATGGCTACACCTTC
j_call: TRBJ2-1; d_call: TRBD2; clone_size: -; v_call: TRBV7-9; cdr3_aa: CATPALGLAGGYNEQFF; cdr3_nt: TGTGCCACTCCAGCCCTGGGACTAGCGGGAGGATACAATGAGCAGTTCTTC
j_call: TRBJ2-5; d_call: TRBD2; clone_size: once; v_call: TRBV10-3; cdr3_aa: CAISGRTSGTQETQYF; cdr3_nt: TGTGCCATCAGTGGACGGACTAGCGGGACACAAGAGACCCAGTACTTC